The subject of this entry is one T cell receptor beta chain. This sample is part of a study of CD8 T cells in Susac syndrome. The authors sequenced TCR beta from blood CD8+ and CD4+ T cells. The multiple sclerosis controls consisted of treatment-naive patients with relapsing-remitting disease, either stable or active. The TEMRA cells underwent FACS enrichment, while the CD8+ and CD4+ T cells underwent negative isolation. cDNA came from roughly 0.47 to 1 ug RNA primed by random hexamers. Multiplex immunoSEQ PCR targeted 54 Vbeta and 13 Jbeta TCR beta segments. TCRdb passed the immunoSEQ multiplex PCR reads through MiXCR, listing each CDR3 protein once. The sample shows some 200,000 distinct CDR3 sequences, around 95% of them seen only once. Input material: CD4+ T cells from PBMCs. The TCR was taken from a human donor with multiple sclerosis.

The CDR3 coding sequence is TGCGCCAGCAGCTTGGCCGGGACAGCTGGAAACACCATATATTTT. Translating gives CASSLAGTAGNTIYF. This chain joins TRBV5-1 and TRBJ1-3; 7 nucleotides match TRBD1. CDR1 is SGHRS, CDR2 YFSETQ, per germline. The J segment lost 2 bases and the V segment lost 0 bases, leaving 2 bases of the junction unmatched. The CDR3 sequence is 15 residues long.